These 14 T cell receptor beta chains originate from one sample sequenced in a study of blood T cells in healthy people across ages. Using a J-beta primer mix together with a sample-barcoded 5' primer, a second PCR was run for about 6 to 11 cycles. Each CDR3 protein is one row after TCRdb ran MiXCR on the 5' RACE reads. The sample lists fewer than 2,000,000 distinct CDR3 sequences, around 40% occurring once. Sequenced: blood. The receptors come from a human donor in good health.

The gene calls are TRBV9 and TRBJ2-7, with 7 bases aligning to TRBD1. The CDR3 is made up of 15 amino acids. V was clipped by 4 bases and J by 2 bases; unmatched bases: 9. The germline CDR1 and CDR2 sequences are SGDLS and YYNGEE. CDR3 nucleotide sequence: TGTGCCAGCAGCATGAGGACGGGACAGCCCTACGAGCAGTACTTC. It codes for CASSMRTGQPYEQYF.

Only a few counts were recorded for this clonotype. The V call is TRBV27, the J call TRBJ2-7; 7 bases align to TRBD1. The length of the CDR3 is 13 residues. Germline assignment: CDR1 MNHEY and CDR2 SMNVEV (reference sequence). V was clipped by 7 bases and J by 3 bases; unmatched bases: 6. CDR3 loop: CASTDRVSYEQYF. CDR3 DNA sequence: TGTGCCAGCACTGACAGGGTGAGCTACGAGCAGTACTTC.

Of note for this clonotype: One end of the junction is discordant with germline, which a read error may explain. The chain carries TRBV20-1 and TRBJ1-5; TRBD1 is a possible D gene (6 bases). This CDR3 region has 14 residues. Germline lookup yields CDR1 DFQATT and CDR2 SNEGSKA (reference sequence). CDR3 loop: CSARGGGGDQPQHF. CDR3 nucleotide sequence: TGTAGTGCTAGAGGGGGGGGAGGAGATCAGCCCCAGCATTTT.

The V and J genes are TRBV12-3 or TRBV12-4 and TRBJ2-1; the D gene is possibly TRBD2 (5 bases). This CDR3 contains 14 residues. V shed 3 bases and J shed 4 bases, with 10 bases lying between them. CDR3 nucleotide sequence: TGTGCCAGCAGTTTCAAGGACTCTTACAATGAGCAGTTCTTC. This sequence encodes CASSFKDSYNEQFF.

The chain joins TRBV7-6 to TRBJ2-1, with 8 bases that match TRBD2. Trimming cost V 5 bases and J 3 bases; bases outside gene matches: 9. The CDR3 sequence is 16 residues long. CDR1 SGHVS and CDR2 FNYEAQ come from the germline V gene. For the CDR3, the DNA is TGTGCCAGCAGCCCTCGAAGCGGGGGCGTCTACAATGAGCAGTTCTTC. Protein sequence: CASSPRSGGVYNEQFF.

This clonotype was observed a handful of times. V gene TRBV9 combines with J gene TRBJ2-6; D is uncertain. The germline V gene encodes CDR1 SGDLS and CDR2 YYNGEE. The CDR3 runs 13 residues. The V end lost 3 bases, the J end lost 2 bases, and 3 bases lay between the germline ends. This CDR3 is CASSDTGANVLTF. For the CDR3, the DNA is TGTGCCAGCAGCGACACTGGGGCCAACGTCCTGACTTTC.

This clonotype was seen at least ten times. This sequence joins TRBV7-2 and TRBJ2-6, with 7 bases lining up with TRBD2. The J segment lost 4 bases and the V segment lost 0 bases, leaving 6 bases of the junction unmatched. The CDR3 totals 17 residues. Germline CDR1 reads SGHTA; CDR2 reads FQGNSA. The CDR3 sequence: CASSLASSGTGANVLTF. The CDR3 coding sequence is TGTGCCAGCAGCTTAGCCTCCAGCGGGACCGGGGCCAACGTCCTGACTTTC.

The rearrangement uses TRBV7-2 and TRBJ2-3; no clear D gene. The V gene's germline CDR1 is SGHTA and CDR2 FQGNSA. Trimming left V 8 bases short and J 3 bases short, with 18 bases between. This CDR3 region has 15 residues. The CDR3 region has the DNA TGTGCCAGCGGCCGACCAGGCAGTAGGACAGATACGCAGTATTTT. Its protein product is CASGRPGSRTDTQYF.

This clonotype was detected many times. This chain links TRBV6-2 or TRBV6-3 with TRBJ1-2, with D unresolved. Trimming removed 7 bases at V and 0 bases at J, with 6 bases between. This CDR3 has 12 residues. The germline CDR1 and CDR2 sequences are MNHEY and SVGEGT. The CDR3 nucleotides read TGTGCCAGCATCGGAGCTAACTATGGCTACACCTTC. It is translated as CASIGANYGYTF.

This clonotype was found a few times. The chain recombines TRBV27 with TRBJ1-1; 8 bases fit TRBD1. Germline lookup yields CDR1 MNHEY and CDR2 SMNVEV (reference sequence). The CDR3 is 15 residues long. Losses at the gene ends were 3 bases for V and 6 bases for J; bases not matched to a gene: 9. CDR3 residues: CASSLDRAIGAEAFF. In DNA, the CDR3 is TGTGCCAGCAGTTTGGACAGGGCAATCGGGGCTGAAGCTTTCTTT.

This clonotype was detected only once. The rearrangement uses TRBV15 and TRBJ1-5; no reliable D call. The ends were cut back, 1 base at V and 6 bases at J, with 7 bases in the middle. The germline V gene has CDR1 LNHNV and CDR2 YYDKDF (reference sequence). The CDR3 is 13 residues long. For the CDR3, the DNA is TGTGCCACCAGCAGAGGTAACAGTCAGCCCCAGCATTTT. Translation gives CATSRGNSQPQHF. The full variable domain, its missing parts supplied by reference TRBV15 and TRBJ1-5, is DAMVIQNPRYQVTQFGKPVTLSCSQTLNHNVMYWYQQKSSQAPKLLFHYYDKDFNNEADTPDNFQSRRPNTSFCFLDIRSPGLGDTAMYLCATSRGNSQPQHFGDGTRLSIL.

In its sample, this clonotype was seen once. The chain joins TRBV7-3 to TRBJ2-7; D tentatively reads TRBD1 or TRBD2 (5 bases each). CDR1 is SGHTA and CDR2 is FQGTGA in the germline V gene. Trimming removed 3 bases from V and 3 bases from J, with 15 bases in between. The CDR3 consists of 15 residues. The CDR3 reads CASSLGPTQIYEQYF. CDR3 nucleotide sequence: TGTGCCAGCAGCTTGGGACCCACTCAAATCTACGAGCAGTACTTC. Full variable domain (rest looked up from reference TRBV7-3 and TRBJ2-7): GAGVSQTPSNKVTEKGKYVELRCDPISGHTALYWYRQSLGQGPEFLIYFQGTGAADDSGLPNDRFFAVRPEGSVSTLKIQRTERGDSAVYLCASSLGPTQIYEQYFGPGTRLTVT.

Concerning this clonotype: A read error may account for a junction end that differs from germline. V gene TRBV12-3 or TRBV12-4 combines with J gene TRBJ2-3; 11 bases line up with TRBD2. The CDR3 covers 17 residues. In DNA form, the CDR3 reads TGTGCCAGCAGCCCCCGGACTAGCGGGTTAGGCACAGATATGCAGTATTTT. Translation: CASSPRTSGLGTDMQYF.

The rearrangement links TRBV2 to TRBJ2-3; tentative D call: TRBD2 (5 bases). CDR1 and CDR2 (germline): SNHLY, FYNNEI. This CDR3 is built from 12 residues. V was pared by 5 bases and J by 14 bases, with 17 bases between. The DNA of the CDR3 is TGTGCCAGCAGTCAGACTCCCACGAGGGTGTATTTT. The encoded protein is CASSQTPTRVYF.